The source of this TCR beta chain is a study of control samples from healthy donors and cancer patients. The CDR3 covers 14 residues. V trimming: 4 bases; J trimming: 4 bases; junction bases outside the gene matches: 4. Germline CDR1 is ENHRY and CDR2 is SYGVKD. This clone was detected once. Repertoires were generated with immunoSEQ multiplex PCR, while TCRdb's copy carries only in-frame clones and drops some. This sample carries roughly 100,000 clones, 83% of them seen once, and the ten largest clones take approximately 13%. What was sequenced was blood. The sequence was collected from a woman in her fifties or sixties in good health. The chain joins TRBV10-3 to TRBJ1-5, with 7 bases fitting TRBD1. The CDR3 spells CAISASGGNQPQHF. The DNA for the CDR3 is TGTGCCATCAGTGCATCAGGGGGTAATCAGCCCCAGCATTTT.